The source of this T cell receptor (beta chain) is a study of OX40 agonist ivuxolimab in advanced cancers. Study-wide context: Among those enrolled, mean age was about 58 years (range 23 to 79) and approximately 80% were male.

The assay was immunoSEQ multiplex PCR, and TCRdb's table has in-frame clones only and misses some. The sample consists of around 72,000 clones, just over 90% of them appearing once. Study outcomes and limitations: At 0.1 to 3.0 mg/kg and by week 6, clonal expansion occurred in CD4+ and CD8+ blood T cells. Patients who responded partially at 0.1-3.0 mg/kg showed clonal expansion ranking among the lowest. Researchers did not determine the expanded peripheral T cells' antigen specificity.

On this clone itself: Its target is unknown.

This CDR3 has 14 amino acids. Germline CDR1 is MNHEY and CDR2 is SMNVEV (reference sequence). V shed 5 bases and J shed 4 bases, with 9 bases lying between them. This receptor was obtained from an adult with an advanced solid tumor such as melanoma, head and neck, liver or kidney cancer. The rearrangement joins TRBV27 to TRBJ2-6, with unresolved D. The input for sequencing was CD4+ or CD8+ T cells sorted from blood, taken in a trial of the OX40 agonist ivuxolimab. The CDR3 DNA sequence: TGTGCCAGCAGTATGGGGATGGGGGCCAACGTCCTGACTTTC. Amino acid sequence: CASSMGMGANVLTF.